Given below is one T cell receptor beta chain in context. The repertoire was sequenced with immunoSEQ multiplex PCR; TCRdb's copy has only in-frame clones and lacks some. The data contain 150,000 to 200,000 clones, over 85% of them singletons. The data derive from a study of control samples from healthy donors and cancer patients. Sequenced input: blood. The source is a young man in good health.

The DNA for the CDR3 is TGTGCCAGCAGGAGGGAGGTCTACGAGCAGTACTTC. Residues: CASRREVYEQYF. This chain uses TRBV2 with TRBJ2-7; D is possibly TRBD2 (6 bases). This CDR3 is 12 amino acids long. Germline V lookup: CDR1 SNHLY, CDR2 FYNNEI. Trimming shortened V by 6 bases and J by 3 bases, and 9 bases separated the two germline ends.